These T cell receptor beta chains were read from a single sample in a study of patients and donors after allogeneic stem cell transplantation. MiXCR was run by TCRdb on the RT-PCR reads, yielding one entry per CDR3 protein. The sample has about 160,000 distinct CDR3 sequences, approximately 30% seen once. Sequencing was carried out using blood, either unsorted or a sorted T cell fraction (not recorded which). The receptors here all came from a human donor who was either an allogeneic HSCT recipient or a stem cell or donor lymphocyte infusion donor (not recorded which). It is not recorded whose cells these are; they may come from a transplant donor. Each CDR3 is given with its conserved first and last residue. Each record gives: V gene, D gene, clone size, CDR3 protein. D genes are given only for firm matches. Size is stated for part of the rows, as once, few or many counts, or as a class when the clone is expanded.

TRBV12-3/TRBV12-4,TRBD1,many,CATGQGRGNTIYF
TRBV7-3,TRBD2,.,CASSISQMTSGKNNEQFF
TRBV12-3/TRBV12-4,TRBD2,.,CASIPGVSGTNTGELFF
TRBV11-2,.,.,CASSIGRTGELFF
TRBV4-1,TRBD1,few,CASSQDPGGLDTQYF
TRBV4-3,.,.,CASSQDPRGVGYGYTF
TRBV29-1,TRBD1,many,CSASGQGARKLFF
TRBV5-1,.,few,CASSLFAETQGYEQYF
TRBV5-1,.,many,CASSSSGGEKLFF
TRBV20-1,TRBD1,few,CSAREGGQGLREQYF
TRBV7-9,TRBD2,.,CASSLETSYEQFF
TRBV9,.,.,CASSAHPLDLPYEQYF
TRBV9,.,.,CASSVRSGELFF
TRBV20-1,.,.,CSASQAEGTGELFF
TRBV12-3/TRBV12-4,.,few,CASSLPDTDNQPQHF
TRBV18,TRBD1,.,CASSPSGQALTEAFF
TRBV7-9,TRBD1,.,CASTTTRQGLWEQYF
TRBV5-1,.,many,CASSPVETNEKLFF
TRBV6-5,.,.,CASGKSSYNEQFF
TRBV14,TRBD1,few,CASSWGQGKYGYTF
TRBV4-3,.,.,CASSQDSSYNEKLFF
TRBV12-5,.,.,CASGLGIGSLYNEQFF
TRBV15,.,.,CATSRKATGETQYF
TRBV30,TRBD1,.,CAWSLTGAGVLNTEAFF
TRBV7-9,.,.,CASSLGVKGRNGYTF
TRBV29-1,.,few,CSVERRTDTQYF
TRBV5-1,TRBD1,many,CASSLAGPRQGLNSPLHF
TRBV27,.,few,CASSLLGSGIVYNEQFF
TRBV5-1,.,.,CASSSEGLQETQYF
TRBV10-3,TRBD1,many,CAISVTGENTEAFF
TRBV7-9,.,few,CASSLDPASDETQYF
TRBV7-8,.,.,CASSLGILDSWGNEQFF
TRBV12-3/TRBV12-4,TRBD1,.,CASSPGTGDYEQYF
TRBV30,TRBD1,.,CAWGRQGGETQYF
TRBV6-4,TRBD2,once,CASSLMAGGPYEQYF
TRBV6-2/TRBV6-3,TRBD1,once,CASSYWDRSYNEQFF
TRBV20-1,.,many,CSARDTWGSNTEAFF
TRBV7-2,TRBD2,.,CASSPTSVPYQETQYF
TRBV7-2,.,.,CASSRPLTYQETQYF
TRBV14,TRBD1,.,CASSRRQGINEKLFF
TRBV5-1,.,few,CASSLDESDNYGYTF
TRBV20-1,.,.,CSAEDSINYGYTF
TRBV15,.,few,CATSRVRGNTEAFF
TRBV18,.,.,CASSPVSYEQYF
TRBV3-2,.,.,CASSQDLGAGDYKPNEQFF
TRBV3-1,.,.,CASSQAEKLFF
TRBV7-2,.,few,CASSRRGNYGYTF
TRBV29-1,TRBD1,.,CSVMTGDAYEQYF
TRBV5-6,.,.,CASSLGDWLSYEQYF
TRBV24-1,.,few,CATSEPIRPDTQYF
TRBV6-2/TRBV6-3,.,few,CASSYGSLGPEAFF
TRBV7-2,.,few,CASSLDRDNNEKLFF
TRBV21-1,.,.,CASSKDRRLAGPLGNEQFF
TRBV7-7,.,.,CASSLGEGQGPYNEQFF
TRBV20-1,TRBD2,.,CSASLGTSGPSGQFF
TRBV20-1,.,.,CSARSIGYVSYNEQFF
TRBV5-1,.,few,CASSLDPQETQYF